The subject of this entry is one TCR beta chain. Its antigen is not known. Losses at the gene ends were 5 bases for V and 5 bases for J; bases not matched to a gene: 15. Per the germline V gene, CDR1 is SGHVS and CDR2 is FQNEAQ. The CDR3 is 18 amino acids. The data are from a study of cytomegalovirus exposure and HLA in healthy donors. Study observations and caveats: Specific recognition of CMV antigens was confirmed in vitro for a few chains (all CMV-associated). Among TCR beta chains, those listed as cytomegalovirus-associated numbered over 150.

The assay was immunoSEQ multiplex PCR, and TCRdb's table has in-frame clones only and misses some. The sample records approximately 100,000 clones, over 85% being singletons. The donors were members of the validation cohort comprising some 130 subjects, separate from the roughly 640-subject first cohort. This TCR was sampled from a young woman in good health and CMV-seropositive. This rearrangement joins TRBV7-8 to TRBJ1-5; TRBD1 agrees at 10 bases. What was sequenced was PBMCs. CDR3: CASSDRDRGLATHQPQHF. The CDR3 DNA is TGTGCCAGCAGCGACCGGGACAGGGGCCTTGCTACCCATCAGCCCCAGCATTTT.